The 8 T cell receptor beta chains in this list originate from one sample, sequenced in a study of blood T cell repertoires in COVID-19. Profiling relied on immunoSEQ multiplex PCR, and the TCRdb table lists in-frame clones only, not all of them. The sample consists of roughly 200,000 clones, 75% to 95% of them appearing once. Sequencing used peripheral blood. Receptor source: a man aged 45-60 years with acute or convalescent COVID-19.

The chain recombines TRBV2 with TRBJ2-2; D possibly corresponds to TRBD2 (6 bases). Germline V lookup: CDR1 SNHLY, CDR2 FYNNEI. This CDR3 comprises 18 residues. The ends were cut back, 4 bases at V and 0 bases at J, with 18 bases in the middle. The DNA for the CDR3 is TGTGCCAGCAGTGGAAAACGTGGGGGGTTGTCGAACACCGGGGAGCTGTTTTTT. This gives the protein CASSGKRGGLSNTGELFF.

The V and J genes are TRBV19 and TRBJ2-7; 13 nucleotides match TRBD2. The CDR3 is made up of 16 amino acids. The V gene's germline CDR1 is LNHDA and CDR2 SQIVND (reference sequence). V dropped 5 bases and J dropped 0; count of bases not matched to a gene: 4. The CDR3 spells CASSGGLAGDSYEQYF. DNA for the CDR3: TGTGCCAGTAGTGGAGGACTAGCGGGAGACTCCTACGAGCAGTACTTC.

This chain uses TRBV7-2 with TRBJ1-3; a weak D match, TRBD1 (5 bases). This CDR3 is 19 amino acids long. CDR1 and CDR2 (germline): SGHTA, FQGNSA. Trimming shortened V by 2 bases and J by 1 base, and 21 bases separated the two germline ends. The CDR3: CASSLISPPGRVSGNTIYF. The CDR3 DNA reads TGTGCCAGCAGCTTAATCTCCCCTCCAGGGAGGGTATCTGGAAACACCATATATTTT.

V is TRBV5-5 and J is TRBJ2-2; possibly TRBD1 for D (5 bases). This CDR3 has 14 residues. Deletions cut 3 bases from V and 4 bases from J, with 10 bases between. Germline V lookup: CDR1 SGHKS, CDR2 YYEKEE (reference sequence). The chain's CDR3 is CASSSQGSTGELFF. The CDR3 DNA reads TGTGCCAGCAGCTCGCAGGGTTCCACCGGGGAGCTGTTTTTT.

The V call is TRBV27, the J call TRBJ1-1, with D maybe TRBD1 (6 bases). CDR1 and CDR2 from the germline V gene are MNHEY and SMNVEV (reference sequence). Trimming removed 3 bases at V and 4 bases at J, with 21 bases between. This CDR3 is 17 amino acids long. CDR3 DNA sequence: TGTGCCAGCAGTTTTTCGCTTTCGAAGGGGGAGGGCACTGAAGCTTTCTTT. Translating gives CASSFSLSKGEGTEAFF.

The chain uses TRBV3-1 (or the pseudogene TRBV3-2) and TRBJ1-6; 9 nucleotides line up with TRBD1. The CDR3 is 15 residues long. The ends lost 0 bases at V and 11 bases at J; junction bases unmatched: 5. From germline, CDR1 is LGHDT and CDR2 YNNKEL (reference sequence). This chain's CDR3 is CASSQDGQGWAPLHF. The CDR3 DNA reads as TGTGCCAGCAGCCAAGATGGACAGGGGTGGGCACCCCTCCACTTT.

The chain uses TRBV19 and TRBJ1-4; TRBD1 might be the D (5 bases). CDR1 is LNHDA, CDR2 SQIVND, per germline (reference sequence). The CDR3 covers 15 residues. Trimming removed 7 bases from V and 8 bases from J, with 20 bases in between. The CDR3 DNA sequence: TGTGCCAGTACCATTCCCACAGGCGGGACCGAAAAACTGTTTTTT. It codes for CASTIPTGGTEKLFF.

The table lists this clone with a count of one. The chain is built from TRBV6-5 and TRBJ2-7; TRBD2 matches 9 bases. Trimming removed 0 bases from V and 3 bases from J; junction bases left unmatched: 3. This CDR3 is 15 amino acids long. Germline CDR1 MNHEY, CDR2 SVGAGI. CDR3 sequence: CASSYSGTSNYEQYF. Here the CDR3 DNA reads TGTGCCAGCAGTTACTCCGGGACTAGCAACTACGAGCAGTACTTC.